The subject of this entry is one T cell receptor (beta chain). This sample was included in a study of T-cell memory formation after mild COVID-19. TCRdb processed the 5' RACE reads anew with MiXCR; each CDR3 protein has one entry. Among hundreds of thousands of distinct CDR3 sequences listed, about a fifth were seen once. Trimming took 5 bases from V and 0 from J, leaving 11 bases between them. CDR1 is LNHDA, CDR2 SQIVND, per germline (reference sequence). The CDR3 runs 15 residues. The source material was PBMCs or a T cell subset sorted from them (not recorded which). The TCR sequence derives from an adult woman who had mild COVID-19 (a few samples of this study predate the infection). Cell type and time point are not known. This chain connects TRBV19 to TRBJ1-5; no definite D call. The CDR3: CASSEDHYSNQPQHF. CDR3 bases: TGTGCCAGTAGTGAGGACCACTATAGCAATCAGCCCCAGCATTTT. Filled out from reference TRBV19 and TRBJ1-5, the complete variable domain reads DGGITQSPKYLFRKEGQNVTLSCEQNLNHDAMYWYRQDPGQGLRLIYYSQIVNDFQKGDIAEGYSVSREKKESFPLTVTSAQKNPTAFYLCASSEDHYSNQPQHFGDGTRLSIL.